This T cell receptor (beta chain) emerged from a study of identical twins. Germline lookup yields CDR1 SGHVS and CDR2 FQNEAQ. CDR3 length: 15 amino acids. V was pared by 8 bases and J by 0 bases, with 16 bases between. TCRdb used MiXCR to reprocess the 5' RACE reads, holding one entry per CDR3 protein. The sample holds roughly 1.6 million distinct CDR3 sequences; about 30% are singletons and the top ten take more than 0.25%. Source material: cord blood. V gene TRBV7-8 combines with J gene TRBJ1-1; TRBD1 might be the D (5 bases). The TCR comes from a newborn girl in good health. Here the CDR3 DNA reads TGTGCCAGCGCGAATTCCAGGGTCGTGAACACTGAAGCTTTCTTT. It encodes CASANSRVVNTEAFF.